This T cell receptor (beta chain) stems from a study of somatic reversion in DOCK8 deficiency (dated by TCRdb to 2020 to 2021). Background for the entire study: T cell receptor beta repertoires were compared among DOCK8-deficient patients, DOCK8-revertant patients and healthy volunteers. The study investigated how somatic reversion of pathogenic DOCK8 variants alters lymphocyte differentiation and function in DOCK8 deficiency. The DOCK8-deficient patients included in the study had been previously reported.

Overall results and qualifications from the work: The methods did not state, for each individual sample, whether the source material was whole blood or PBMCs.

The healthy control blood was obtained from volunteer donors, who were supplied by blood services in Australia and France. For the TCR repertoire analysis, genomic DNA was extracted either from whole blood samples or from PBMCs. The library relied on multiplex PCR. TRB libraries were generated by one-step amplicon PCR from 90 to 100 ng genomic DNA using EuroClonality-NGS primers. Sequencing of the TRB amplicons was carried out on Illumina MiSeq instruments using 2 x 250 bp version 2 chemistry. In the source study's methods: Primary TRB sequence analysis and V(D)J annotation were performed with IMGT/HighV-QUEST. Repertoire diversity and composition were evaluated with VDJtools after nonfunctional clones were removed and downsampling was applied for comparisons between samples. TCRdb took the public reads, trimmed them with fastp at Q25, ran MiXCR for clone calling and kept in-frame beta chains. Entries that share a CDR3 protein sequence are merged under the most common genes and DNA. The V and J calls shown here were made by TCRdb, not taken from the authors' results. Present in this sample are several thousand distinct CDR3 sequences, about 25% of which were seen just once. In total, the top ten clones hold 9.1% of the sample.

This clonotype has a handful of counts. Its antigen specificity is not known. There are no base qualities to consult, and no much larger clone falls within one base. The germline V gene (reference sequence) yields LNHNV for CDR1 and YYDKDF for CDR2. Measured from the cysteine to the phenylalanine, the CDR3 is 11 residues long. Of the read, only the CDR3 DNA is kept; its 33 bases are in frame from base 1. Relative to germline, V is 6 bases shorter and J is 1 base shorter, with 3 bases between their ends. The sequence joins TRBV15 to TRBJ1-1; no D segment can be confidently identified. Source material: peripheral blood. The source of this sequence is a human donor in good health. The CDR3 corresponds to CATRGNTEAFF. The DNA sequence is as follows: TGTGCCACCAGGGGGAACACTGAAGCTTTCTTT.